Below, 2 T cell receptor beta chains from the same sample are listed, as sequenced in a study of OX40 agonist ivuxolimab in advanced cancers. Assay: immunoSEQ multiplex PCR; the TCRdb copy retains only in-frame clones and omits some. In the table there are around 43,000 clones, 70% to 90% of which are singletons. This material consisted of CD4+ or CD8+ T cells sorted from blood, taken in a trial of the OX40 agonist ivuxolimab. The source is an adult with an advanced solid tumor such as melanoma, head and neck, liver or kidney cancer.

The CDR3 here is CASSFGGELFF. DNA for the CDR3: TGTGCCAGCAGCTTTGGGGGGGAGCTGTTTTTT. The rearrangement uses TRBV5-6 and TRBJ2-2; D remains unclear. Per the germline V gene, CDR1 is SGHDT and CDR2 is YYEEEE. V dropped 2 bases and J dropped 8 bases, with 4 bases sitting between them. The CDR3 contains 11 residues.

The chain links TRBV5-1 to TRBJ2-7, with TRBD1 as a possible D gene (6 bases). Trimming removed 2 bases at V and 7 bases at J, with 7 bases between. The germline V gene encodes CDR1 SGHRS and CDR2 YFSETQ. The CDR3 length is 11 residues. The CDR3 spells CASSLGTEQYF. CDR3 nucleotide sequence: TGCGCCAGCAGCTTAGGGACAGAGCAGTACTTC.